The 11 T cell receptor beta chains below come from one sample, sequenced in a study of cytomegalovirus exposure and HLA in healthy donors. Here immunoSEQ multiplex PCR was the method, and the copy in TCRdb shows in-frame clones only, minus some. The repertoire includes 200,000 to 250,000 clones, over 80% of them detected once, and 5.5% to 6.5% sits in the top ten. Input material: PBMCs. The receptor set was obtained from a woman aged 18 to 35 in good health and CMV-seronegative.

The chain links TRBV6-1 to TRBJ2-1; TRBD2 matches 9 bases. In germline, CDR1 is MNHNS, CDR2 SASEGT. Trimming took 4 bases from V and 6 from J; bases not matched to a gene: 4. The CDR3 runs 14 residues. CDR3 bases: TGTGCCAGCAGTGCTAGCGGGACAGTCAATGAGCAGTTCTTC. Its translation: CASSASGTVNEQFF.

This clone was counted between two and nine times. The chain employs TRBV7-4 and TRBJ2-1; TRBD2 matches at 14 bases. V shed 3 bases and J 8 bases; nucleotides not matched to a gene: 3. Germline CDR1 SGHVT, CDR2 SQSDAQ. The CDR3 has 15 amino acids. CDR3 protein: CASSLTSGGAYEQFF. The CDR3 DNA reads TGTGCCAGCAGCTTGACTAGCGGGGGGGCCTATGAGCAGTTCTTC.

This clone appeared once. The rearrangement uses TRBV5-1 and TRBJ2-1; 9 nucleotides match TRBD1. This CDR3 region has 15 residues. Germline V gene lookup returns CDR1 SGHRS and CDR2 YFSETQ. With 4 bases clipped from V and 8 bases from J, the junction kept 10 bases outside the gene matches. This chain's CDR3 is CASSPEQGARDEQFF. The CDR3 region has the DNA TGCGCCAGCAGCCCGGAACAGGGGGCAAGGGATGAGCAGTTCTTC.

The rearrangement uses TRBV21-1 and TRBJ2-7. TRBV21-1 is shown as a pseudogene. CDR3 length equals 13 residues. This CDR3 is CASTSEHRYEQYF. In nucleotides, the CDR3 is TGTGCCAGCACCTCGGAACACCGCTACGAGCAGTACTTC.

The chain links TRBV9 to TRBJ2-1; 11 bases are a match to TRBD2. Germline CDR1 is SGDLS and CDR2 is YYNGEE. CDR3 length equals 15 residues. The junction had 6 bases not matched to a gene; V was cut back by 6 bases and J by 4 bases. CDR3 protein: CASTRLAGRYNEQFF. As DNA, the CDR3 is TGTGCCAGCACCAGACTAGCGGGACGTTACAATGAGCAGTTCTTC.

This chain uses TRBV28 with TRBJ1-1; D is ambiguous. CDR3 size: 12 residues. V was shortened by 1 base and J by 3 bases, with 3 bases between the two germline ends. Germline CDR1 and CDR2: MDHEN and SYDVKM. The CDR3 DNA reads TGTGCCAGCAGTTTATCCGACACTGAAGCTTTCTTT. It specifies CASSLSDTEAFF. The whole variable domain, remainder taken from reference TRBV28 and TRBJ1-1, is DVKVTQSSRYLVKRTGEKVFLECVQDMDHENMFWYRQDPGLGLRLIYFSYDVKMKEKGDIPEGYSVSREKKERFSLILESASTNQTSMYLCASSLSDTEAFFGQGTRLTVV.

This chain connects TRBV27 to TRBJ2-5; D gene uncertain. V lost 7 bases and J 5 bases, leaving 8 bases between the germline ends. This CDR3 contains 11 residues. Germline CDR1 and CDR2: MNHEY and SMNVEV (reference sequence). CDR3 bases: TGTGCCAGCATCTTGGGGGAGACCCAGTACTTC. This sequence encodes CASILGETQYF.

The genes are TRBV5-1 and TRBJ1-4, with D perhaps matching TRBD1 (6 bases). Per the germline V gene, CDR1 is SGHRS and CDR2 is YFSETQ. The length of the CDR3 is 15 residues. V was trimmed by 1 base and J by 5 bases, leaving 12 bases between them. CDR3 in DNA: TGCGCCAGCAGCTTGAAGAAAGGGGGAAATGAAAAACTGTTTTTT. Translated: CASSLKKGGNEKLFF.

The CDR3 is CASSGDSMNTEAFF. The DNA for the CDR3 is TGTGCCAGCAGTGGGGACAGTATGAACACTGAAGCTTTCTTT. This chain connects TRBV27 to TRBJ1-1, with 7 bases matching TRBD1. The germline gives CDR1 MNHEY, CDR2 SMNVEV (reference sequence). The CDR3 sequence is 14 residues long. Unmatched junction bases numbered 3, after V lost 5 bases and J lost 0 bases.

V and J are TRBV27 and TRBJ1-1; a weak D match, TRBD1 (6 bases). With 2 bases removed from V and 0 bases from J, the gap between germline ends came to 13 bases. The CDR3 consists of 16 residues. Germline CDR1 reads MNHEY; CDR2 reads SMNVEV (reference sequence). The DNA for the CDR3 is TGTGCCAGCAGTTTAGACAGGTATATTATGAACACTGAAGCTTTCTTT. Protein: CASSLDRYIMNTEAFF.

The chain is built from TRBV20-1 and TRBJ2-3; weak D call: TRBD1 (5 bases). The CDR3 spans 11 residues. Germline CDR1 is DFQATT and CDR2 is SNEGSKA (reference sequence). Trimming took 6 bases from V and 3 from J, leaving 7 bases between them. CDR3 sequence (DNA): TGCAGTGCCCAGGGTACAGATACGCAGTATTTT. This sequence encodes CSAQGTDTQYF.